These T cell receptor beta chains were read from a single sample in a study of neurological immune-mediated disorders. TCRdb re-called the 5' RACE reads through MiXCR, storing one row per CDR3 protein. The repertoire holds about 31,000 distinct CDR3 sequences, with approximately 12% as singletons. Sample: CD4+ T cells from blood. All receptors derive from a female donor with HTLV-1-associated myelopathy (HAM/TSP). CDR3s leave out the opening cysteine and the closing phenylalanine or tryptophan. Clone size is not always given. Where it is, it says once, few, many or a class for expanded clones.

clone size	V gene	CDR3 length	J gene	CDR3 protein
many	TRBV29-1	15	TRBJ2-1	SVEGTSGRASYNEQF
many	TRBV5-6	13	TRBJ2-1	ASSLRGLAYNEQF
many	TRBV10-3	13	TRBJ1-2	AISAIGKGTVGYT
NA	TRBV7-2	12	TRBJ2-7	TSSLEGEAYEQY
many	TRBV6-5	14	TRBJ2-1	ASSYDPAGGLGEQF
many	TRBV20-1	12	TRBJ2-7	SARDGRDVYEQY
once	TRBV20-1	13	TRBJ2-2	SAAGTTSNTGELF
many	TRBV5-1	11	TRBJ2-1	ASSIRGYNEQF
few	TRBV19	10	TRBJ2-1	ASGPDYNEQF
NA	TRBV12-3/TRBV12-4	15	TRBJ2-6	ASSSTVRRAVANFLT
many	TRBV5-1	13	TRBJ2-4	ASSLGGLAKNIQY
many	TRBV7-2	14	TRBJ1-1	ASSLGERGRGTEAF
many	TRBV7-2	15	TRBJ2-1	ASTDRVSSGLYNEQF
many	TRBV18	11	TRBJ1-2	ASSPGSGSGYT
many	TRBV7-8	13	TRBJ2-3	ASSLAWDSTDTQY
many	TRBV20-1	10	TRBJ1-2	SAYTGDEGYT
many	TRBV5-1	14	TRBJ2-4	ASSFNTGVTKNIQY